This is a list of T cell receptor beta chains from one sample in a study of T cells after yellow fever vaccination. From the 5' RACE reads, TCRdb called clonotypes with MiXCR, one entry per CDR3 protein. The sample includes some 600,000 distinct CDR3 sequences, roughly a sixth of them seen just once. The material was PBMCs, obtained more than 4 days after the first yellow fever vaccination. The source of these receptors is a man younger than 35 who received the YFV17D yellow fever vaccine. Each CDR3 is given with its conserved first and last residue. D genes are given only for firm matches. Where a row states a size, it is once, few, many or the class of an expanded clone; other rows omit it.

TRBJ2-5,few,TRBV20-1,14,TRBD2,CSASPPLAGETQYF,TGCAGTGCTTCTCCCCCGCTAGCGGGCGAGACCCAGTACTTC
TRBJ2-2,few,TRBV4-1,16,TRBD1,CASSRGTGGTTGELFF,TGCGCCAGCAGCCGAGGGACAGGGGGCACCACCGGGGAGCTGTTTTTT
TRBJ2-1,-,TRBV6-1,17,-,CASSVAGTTNFFNEQFF,TGTGCCAGCAGTGTTGCCGGGACAACCAATTTTTTCAATGAGCAGTTCTTC
TRBJ1-6,-,TRBV5-1,16,-,CASSVGGNTDNSPLHF,TGCGCCAGCAGCGTGGGAGGGAACACGGATAATTCACCCCTCCACTTT
TRBJ1-5,-,TRBV19,14,-,CASSEGQRNQPQHF,TGTGCCAGTAGTGAAGGACAGCGCAATCAGCCCCAGCATTTT
TRBJ1-2,-,TRBV25-1,15,-,CASSDSRRGFYGYTF,TGTGCCAGCAGTGATTCCCGCCGGGGATTCTATGGCTACACCTTC
TRBJ1-1,-,TRBV6-1,14,TRBD1,CASSADRVGGEAFF,TGTGCCAGCAGTGCGGACAGGGTAGGCGGTGAAGCTTTCTTT
TRBJ2-3,-,TRBV4-2,17,-,CASSQKPGHNPGDTQYF,TGTGCCAGCAGCCAAAAACCGGGACACAACCCAGGAGATACGCAGTATTTT
TRBJ2-5,-,TRBV3-1,16,TRBD2,CASSPRYLAGGFGEYF,TGTGCCAGCAGCCCCCGCTATCTAGCGGGGGGGTTTGGGGAGTACTTC
TRBJ2-3,few,TRBV20-1,13,-,CSARPTDTDTQYF,TGCAGTGCTAGACCGACAGACACAGATACGCAGTATTTT
TRBJ2-5,few,TRBV6-2/TRBV6-3,13,-,CASSYLAEETQYF,TGTGCCAGCAGTTACTTGGCGGAGGAGACCCAGTACTTC
TRBJ2-2,few,TRBV6-1,14,TRBD2,CATSGGPNTGELFF,TGTGCCACTAGCGGGGGGCCGAACACCGGGGAGCTGTTTTTT
TRBJ2-3,-,TRBV7-2,21,TRBD2,CASSRRPTGRTSGGGTDTQYF,TGTGCCAGCAGCCGAAGACCGACAGGGAGGACTAGCGGGGGTGGCACAGATACGCAGTATTTT
TRBJ1-1,few,TRBV20-1,12,-,CSAREGHTEAFF,TGCAGTGCTAGAGAAGGCCACACTGAAGCTTTCTTT
TRBJ2-7,-,TRBV5-5,13,-,CASSLVGSREQYF,TGTGCCAGCAGCTTGGTCGGGAGTCGGGAGCAGTACTTC
TRBJ1-4,-,TRBV5-4,15,-,CASSPDGDTNEKLFF,TGTGCCAGCAGTCCAGATGGCGATACTAATGAAAAACTGTTTTTT
TRBJ2-3,few,TRBV20-1,15,-,CSASSGAGLTDTQYF,TGCAGTGCTAGTTCCGGGGCGGGACTCACAGATACGCAGTATTTT
TRBJ2-5,few,TRBV11-2,16,TRBD2,CASSLDRLAGVETQYF,TGTGCCAGCAGCTTAGATCGCCTAGCGGGGGTGGAGACCCAGTACTTC
TRBJ2-1,many,TRBV4-2,18,TRBD2,CASSQGAGTSRSYNEQFF,TGTGCCAGCAGCCAGGGGGCCGGGACTAGCCGATCCTACAATGAGCAGTTCTTC
TRBJ1-6,many,TRBV6-1,16,-,CASSKQGLIENSPLHF,TGTGCCAGCAGTAAACAGGGTTTAATCGAGAATTCACCCCTCCACTTT
TRBJ1-1,-,TRBV19,14,-,CASNGGAMNTEAFF,TGTGCCAGTAACGGGGGCGCGATGAACACTGAAGCTTTCTTT
TRBJ1-4,once,TRBV2,12,-,CASGLEGEKLFF,TGTGCCAGCGGATTGGAGGGGGAAAAACTGTTTTTT
TRBJ2-3,-,TRBV5-1,15,TRBD1,CASSLLTGAVYTQYF,TGCGCCAGCAGCTTGTTGACAGGGGCGGTATATACGCAGTATTTT
TRBJ1-5,few,TRBV7-2,15,TRBD1,CASSLQQGTHQPQHF,TGTGCCAGCAGCTTACAACAGGGGACCCATCAGCCCCAGCATTTT